What follows describes a single T cell receptor (beta chain). The read halts 3 residues ahead of the CDR3 end, with the missing end drawn from the germline J gene. The sample belongs to a study of T cells in women clearing cervical HPV infection. As for the study in general: Case blood drawn at lesion detection; control blood after infection cleared.

The V gene end was trimmed by 0 bases and the J gene end by 4 bases; junction bases not matched to a gene: 6. The CDR3 spans 17 residues. Germline CDR1 SGHTA, CDR2 FQGTGA. Clones were sequenced by immunoSEQ multiplex PCR, and TCRdb holds only the in-frame ones, with some missing. The sample features around 21,000 clones, with 6% in its top ten. This TCR came from a woman aged 18 to 75 with a cervical HPV16 infection that either progressed to CIN3+ or cleared (not recorded which). The J gene is TRBJ2-2, the V gene TRBV7-3, with 9 nucleotides matching TRBD2. The sample comprised blood buffy coat. This CDR3 is CASSLTPAGGFTGELFF. The covered CDR3 bases are TGTGCCAGCAGCTTAACCCCTGCGGGAGGGTTCACCGGGGAG.